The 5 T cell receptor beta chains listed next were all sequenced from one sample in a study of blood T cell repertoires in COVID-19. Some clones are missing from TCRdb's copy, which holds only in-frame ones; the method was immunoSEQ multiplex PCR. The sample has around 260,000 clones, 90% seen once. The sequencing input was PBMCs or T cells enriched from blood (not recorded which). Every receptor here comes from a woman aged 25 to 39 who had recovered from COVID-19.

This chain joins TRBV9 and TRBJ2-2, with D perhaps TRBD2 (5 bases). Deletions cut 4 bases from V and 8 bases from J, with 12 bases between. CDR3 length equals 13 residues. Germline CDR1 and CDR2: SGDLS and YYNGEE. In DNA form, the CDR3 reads TGTGCCAGCAGCTTTGGAGGACCGGGGGAGCTGTTTTTT. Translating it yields CASSFGGPGELFF.

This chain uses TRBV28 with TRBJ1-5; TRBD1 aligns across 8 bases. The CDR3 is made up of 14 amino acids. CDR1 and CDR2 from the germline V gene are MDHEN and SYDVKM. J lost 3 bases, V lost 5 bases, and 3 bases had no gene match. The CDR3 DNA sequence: TGTGCCAGCAGTCACAGGGGGATCAATCAGCCCCAGCATTTT. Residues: CASSHRGINQPQHF.

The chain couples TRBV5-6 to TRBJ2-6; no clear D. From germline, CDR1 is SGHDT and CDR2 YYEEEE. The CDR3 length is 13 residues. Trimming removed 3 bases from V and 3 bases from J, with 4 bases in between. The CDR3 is CASSSVGANVLTF. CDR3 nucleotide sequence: TGTGCCAGCAGCTCTGTTGGGGCCAACGTCCTGACTTTC.

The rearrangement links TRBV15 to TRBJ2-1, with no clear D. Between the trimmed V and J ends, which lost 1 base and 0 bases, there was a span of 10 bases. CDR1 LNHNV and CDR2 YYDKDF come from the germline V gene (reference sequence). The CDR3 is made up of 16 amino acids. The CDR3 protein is CATSRGLLASYNEQFF. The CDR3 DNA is TGTGCCACCAGCAGAGGACTCCTGGCCTCCTACAATGAGCAGTTCTTC. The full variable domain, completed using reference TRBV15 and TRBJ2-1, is DAMVIQNPRYQVTQFGKPVTLSCSQTLNHNVMYWYQQKSSQAPKLLFHYYDKDFNNEADTPDNFQSRRPNTSFCFLDIRSPGLGDTAMYLCATSRGLLASYNEQFFGPGTRLTVL.

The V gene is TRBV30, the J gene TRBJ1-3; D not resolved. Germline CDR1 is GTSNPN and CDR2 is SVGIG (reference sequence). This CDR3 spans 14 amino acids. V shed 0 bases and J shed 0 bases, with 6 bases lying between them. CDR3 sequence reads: CAWSVWHSGNTIYF. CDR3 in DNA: TGTGCCTGGAGTGTATGGCACTCTGGAAACACCATATATTTT.